Here is one T cell receptor beta chain with its context. The clone's antigen remains unknown. The read finishes 3 residues shy of the CDR3 end, and the germline J gene is used to complete it. This sample is part of a study of T cells in women clearing cervical HPV infection (dated by TCRdb to the late 2010s). At the level of the whole study: The cases were approximately 23 women with histologically confirmed HPV16-related CIN3 or worse, and 2 of those women had invasive cancers. The controls were about 25 women whose single incident HPV16 infection cleared within 12 months with no development of precancer or cancer. Blood from cases was collected at the visit at which the lesion was first identified, whereas blood from controls was collected once infection was no longer detected. For cases, the median interval between lesion detection and blood sampling was about 150 days, with an interquartile range of about 85 to 220 days. Because only a few women had HLA typing data, the possibility that HLA type acted as a confounder could not be ruled out. Nested within Costa Rica's Guanacaste HPV Natural History Study, an exploratory proof-of-principle case-control study compared TCR repertoires across cervical HPV16 outcomes. Cases and controls were matched on year of sample collection and on age within five years. Median age was about 35 years in cases versus around 37 in controls, and baseline characteristics did not differ significantly. The parent cohort enrolled roughly 9,300 women aged 18 or older in Guanacaste, Costa Rica, in about 1993 to 1994 and followed the women for around seven years. Quality controls consisted of five blinded duplicates per group, for a total of some 60 samples made up of approximately 50 participants and approximately 10 replicates.

The germline V gene (reference sequence) yields SEHNR for CDR1 and FQNEAQ for CDR2. V loses 3 bases of germline sequence and J loses 1 base, and the interval between the two ends is 6 bases. The CDR3 has 13 amino acids, counting the end cysteine and phenylalanine. Only the CDR3 bases that were read are kept: 30 of them, in frame from base 1. The investigation overall reported the following: Because the number of T cells per sample was unknown, the richness differences could reflect varying T-cell content rather than repertoire biology. Cases were distinguished from controls with an estimated AUC of over 0.75 by random forest classifiers combining richness and V gene abundances. The cross-sectional design could not show whether associations preceded infection or resulted from it; effector/memory subsets and HPV-specific T cells were not isolated. Lower TRBV6-7 relative abundance was observed in cases than in controls (around 0.1% versus 0.15%; Bonferroni P = 0.0008). Across sequencing depths, CIN3+ cases showed significantly higher TCR repertoire richness than controls, but evenness did not differ between the groups.

Every participant had a single incident cervical HPV16 infection, and women with prevalent HPV16 infections were excluded. Cervical HPV DNA was detected by MY09/MY11 PCR, and genotyping was performed by dot-blot hybridization. Under 19 mL of heparinized blood were centrifuged, and the buffy coat was aliquoted, frozen at -30°C, then stored at -80°C. QIAGEN kits were used to extract genomic DNA from the buffy coat specimens. TCR beta CDR3 regions were amplified by multiplex PCR using the immunoSEQ assay from an average of around 1,200 ng genomic DNA per sample. To correct primer bias, the assay used a complete synthetic TCR repertoire to set an amplification baseline. Amplicons were sequenced on the Illumina platform. Turning to the authors' computational methods: Sequences were error-corrected by clustering with frequency ratios and a modified nearest-neighbor algorithm and were then analyzed in the immunoSEQ Analyzer with IMGT gene definitions. At each rarefaction depth, TCR richness and evenness were averaged across 20 rarefaction repeats, and samples with fewer sequences than that depth were excluded. Relative abundances of V, D and J genes were compared between groups using Wilcoxon rank sum tests, with FDR correction applied. Blinded duplicates gave an intraclass correlation of roughly 95% for TCR richness and an average of around 83% across 66 gene segments. Entries here come from immuneACCESS through TCRdb and include only in-frame sequences with V and J called. Some clones fail to appear in such tables; in the studies checked, an unresolved V gene covers under half of the shortfall, and the cause of the remainder is unknown. The DNA was the basis for D and trimming; V, J and clone size are from that table. This sample's table lists around 29,000 clones. The biggest ten clones account for under 3.5% of the sample.

This TCR came from a woman aged 18-70 years with a cervical HPV16 infection that either progressed to CIN3+ or cleared (not recorded which). The sample comprised blood buffy coat. The sequence links TRBV7-9 to TRBJ1-1, with the D gene not clear enough to name. CDR3 protein: CASSFNKNTEAFF. CDR3 bases read: TGTGCCAGCAGCTTTAACAAGAACACTGAA. With the portions outside the CDR3 filled from the reference TRBV7-9 and TRBJ1-1 genes, the complete variable region becomes DTGVSQNPRHKITKRGQNVTFRCDPISEHNRLYWYRQTLGQGPEFLTYFQNEAQLEKSRLLSDRFSAERPKGSFSTLEIQRTEQGDSAMYLCASSFNKNTEAFFGQGTRLTVV.